A single sample is the source of the 27 T cell receptor beta chains below, sequenced in a study of T-cell reconstitution after alpha-beta-depleted transplantation in children. TCRbeta library construction was performed incorporating unique molecular identifiers. Each CDR3 protein gets one entry after TCRdb re-called the PCR reads with MiXCR. Of tens of thousands of distinct CDR3 sequences listed, 15% to 20% are singletons. The material was PBMCs, mostly from graft donor cells, obtained 60 days after TCRalphabeta/CD19-depleted stem cell transplant. All receptors derive from a male patient between 2 and 9 years old who had a stem cell transplant for acute lymphoblastic leukemia, so the T cells may come from the graft donor.

This clonotype was detected only a few times. The V and J genes are TRBV20-1 and TRBJ1-6; 10 nucleotides match TRBD1. Germline V gene data show CDR1 as DFQATT and CDR2 as SNEGSKA (reference sequence). The CDR3 sequence is 13 residues long. V lost 3 bases and J lost 8; bases outside the gene matches: 1. As DNA, the CDR3 is TGCAGTGCTAGCGACAGGGGGCATTCACCCCTCCACTTT. Its translation is CSASDRGHSPLHF.

The chain recombines TRBV5-5 with TRBJ2-7, with 7 bases fitting TRBD1. Germline values: CDR1 SGHKS, CDR2 YYEKEE (reference sequence). The CDR3 sequence is 13 residues long. The J segment lost 3 bases and the V segment lost 3 bases, leaving 3 bases of the junction unmatched. This CDR3 is CASSSRDSYEQYF. CDR3 nucleotides: TGTGCCAGCAGCTCACGGGACAGCTACGAGCAGTACTTC. Based on the CDR3 plus reference TRBV5-5 and TRBJ2-7, the full variable domain is DAGVTQSPTHLIKTRGQQVTLRCSPISGHKSVSWYQQVLGQGPQFIFQYYEKEERGRGNFPDRFSARQFPNYSSELNVNALLLGDSALYLCASSSRDSYEQYFGPGTRLTVT.

The chain has TRBV20-1 and TRBJ2-3, with D perhaps TRBD1 or TRBD2 (5 bases each). This CDR3 is built from 14 residues. Trimming removed 5 bases from V and 0 bases from J, with 12 bases in between. Germline V gene sequence: CDR1 DFQATT, CDR2 SNEGSKA (reference sequence). This chain's CDR3 is CSALPGPSTDTQYF. Here the CDR3 DNA reads TGCAGTGCTCTCCCGGGACCCAGCACAGATACGCAGTATTTT.

This clonotype occurred many times. This rearrangement joins TRBV28 to TRBJ1-2; D gene unclear. CDR1 and CDR2 from the germline V gene are MDHEN and SYDVKM. V lost 3 bases, J lost 7 bases, and 9 bases lay in between. The CDR3 is 12 residues long. CDR3 DNA: TGTGCCAGCAGTTTTCGGGGAAGTGGCTACACCTTC. This codes for CASSFRGSGYTF.

This clonotype was counted between two and nine times. The chain recombines TRBV4-2 with TRBJ2-1, with TRBD1 matching over 9 bases. CDR1 is LGHNA and CDR2 is YNFKEQ in the germline V gene. V trimming: 4 bases; J trimming: 6 bases; junction bases outside the gene matches: 10. The CDR3 length is 16 residues. CDR3 region: CASSPMEGQGSNEQFF. The DNA of the CDR3 is TGTGCCAGCAGCCCGATGGAGGGACAGGGAAGCAATGAGCAGTTCTTC.

The table lists this clonotype with a count of one. For the CDR3, the DNA is TGTGCCAGCAGCGTAGGGACAGGGGCCCTCTCTGGGGCCAACGTCCTGACTTTC. This codes for CASSVGTGALSGANVLTF. The genes are TRBV9 and TRBJ2-6; 9 bases match TRBD1. From germline, CDR1 is SGDLS and CDR2 YYNGEE. The CDR3 consists of 18 residues. Losses at the gene ends were 0 bases for V and 0 bases for J; bases not matched to a gene: 4.

The chain joins TRBV12-3 or TRBV12-4 to TRBJ2-1, with TRBD2 as a possible D gene (6 bases). V lost 10 bases and J 14 bases, leaving 21 bases between the germline ends. This CDR3 is 12 amino acids long. CDR3 in DNA: TGTGCCACTAGAAGTGGGGGGTTGGTTAAGTTCTTC. Amino acids: CATRSGGLVKFF.

This clonotype was seen repeatedly, ten times or more. The V call is TRBV7-8, the J call TRBJ2-5; TRBD2 aligns across 12 bases. CDR1 SGHVS and CDR2 FQNEAQ come from the germline V gene. CDR3 length: 17 residues. The V gene end was trimmed by 4 bases and the J gene end by 1 base; junction bases not matched to a gene: 7. The CDR3: CASSYNGLAGSQETQYF. CDR3 in DNA: TGTGCCAGCAGCTACAACGGACTAGCGGGGAGCCAAGAGACCCAGTACTTC.

J is TRBJ1-3 and V is TRBV15; the D gene is possibly TRBD1 (5 bases). Germline-derived CDR1 and CDR2 are LNHNV and YYDKDF (reference sequence). The CDR3 runs 12 residues. The ends were cut back, 5 bases at V and 8 bases at J, with 10 bases in the middle. CDR3 amino acids: CATSGGADTIYF. In DNA, the CDR3 is TGTGCCACCAGCGGCGGGGCAGACACCATATATTTT.

This clonotype turned up a few times. The chain employs TRBV7-6 and TRBJ1-4; D gene ambiguous. V lost 5 bases and J 10 bases, leaving 8 bases between the germline ends. CDR1 and CDR2 (germline): SGHVS, FNYEAQ. This CDR3 has 11 residues. The chain's CDR3 is CASSLDGKLFF. CDR3 nucleotide sequence: TGTGCCAGCAGCCTAGATGGAAAACTGTTTTTT.

This clonotype was seen more than once but under ten times. The chain carries TRBV5-2 and TRBJ2-5; TRBD2, as called in the table, went unchecked against the DNA. TRBV5-2 is labeled a pseudogene. This CDR3 region has 15 residues. CDR3 DNA sequence: TGTGCCATGGGCCCCGGGCTCGCGGGGGAAGAGACCCAGTACTTC. It yields the protein CAMGPGLAGEETQYF.

This clonotype was found many times. This chain uses TRBV29-1 with TRBJ1-2; 7 bases line up with TRBD1. Germline values: CDR1 SQVTM, CDR2 ANQGSEA. The CDR3 is 12 residues long. The J segment lost 4 bases and the V segment lost 7 bases, leaving 6 bases of the junction unmatched. The CDR3 nucleotides read TGCAGCGCCTCTGGACAGGCCTATGGCTACACCTTC. Translating it yields CSASGQAYGYTF. The whole variable domain, filled in from reference TRBV29-1 and TRBJ1-2, reads SAVISQKPSRDICQRGTSLTIQCQVDSQVTMMFWYRQQPGQSLTLIATANQGSEATYESGFVIDKFPISRPNLTFSTLTVSNMSPEDSSIYLCSASGQAYGYTFGSGTRLTVV.

V gene TRBV28 combines with J gene TRBJ1-2; 9 bases map to TRBD1. The CDR3 covers 14 residues. Per the germline V gene, CDR1 is MDHEN and CDR2 is SYDVKM. Trimming at V came to 5 bases and at J to 5 bases, leaving 6 bases not matched to a gene. The CDR3 reads CASSISGQGYGYTF. CDR3 DNA: TGTGCCAGCAGTATCTCTGGACAGGGGTATGGCTACACCTTC.

V and J are TRBV9 and TRBJ2-3; 12 bases fit TRBD2. This CDR3 region has 14 residues. Germline loops: CDR1 SGDLS, CDR2 YYNGEE. The V segment lost 1 base and the J segment 10 bases; nucleotides outside the gene matches: 4. This CDR3 reads CASSVTTSGGAQYF. DNA of the CDR3: TGTGCCAGCAGCGTAACGACTAGCGGGGGAGCGCAGTATTTT.

This clonotype was picked up a small number of times. The chain uses TRBV7-2 and TRBJ1-2; D is possibly TRBD1 (5 bases). V lost 5 bases and J lost 0, with 16 bases in between. Germline CDR1 reads SGHTA; CDR2 reads FQGNSA. The CDR3 length is 16 residues. The CDR3 DNA sequence: TGTGCCAGCAGCCCTTGGGGCGGCCGAGCTAACTATGGCTACACCTTC. This sequence encodes CASSPWGGRANYGYTF.

V and J are TRBV30 and TRBJ1-2; tentatively, D is TRBD1 (5 bases). Germline lookup yields CDR1 GTSNPN and CDR2 SVGIG (reference sequence). The CDR3 is made up of 14 amino acids. Deletions cut 4 bases from V and 5 bases from J, with 17 bases between. The chain's CDR3 is CAWTDSFGPYGYTF. The CDR3 bases are TGTGCCTGGACCGACAGCTTCGGCCCGTATGGCTACACCTTC. Using reference TRBV30 and TRBJ1-2 for the parts outside the CDR3, the full variable domain is SQTIHQWPATLVQPVGSPLSLECTVEGTSNPNLYWYRQAAGRGLQLLFYSVGIGQISSEVPQNLSASRPQDRQFILSSKKLLLSDSGFYLCAWTDSFGPYGYTFGSGTRLTVV.

This clonotype has a count of ten or more. The chain links TRBV4-3 to TRBJ1-1, with unresolved D. Germline CDR1 and CDR2: LGHNA and YSLEER. The CDR3 sequence is 13 residues long. Trimming shortened V by 3 bases and J by 1 base, and 6 bases separated the two germline ends. The CDR3 bases are TGCGCCAGCAGCCATGGTCCGAACACTGAAGCTTTCTTT. Encoded protein: CASSHGPNTEAFF.

Many counts were recorded for this clonotype. The genes are TRBV20-1 and TRBJ1-1; D remains ambiguous. The CDR3 covers 11 residues. Per the germline V gene, CDR1 is DFQATT and CDR2 is SNEGSKA (reference sequence). Trimming shortened V by 5 bases and J by 3 bases, and 7 bases separated the two germline ends. CDR3 in amino acids: CSADPYTEAFF. The CDR3 coding sequence is TGCAGTGCTGATCCCTACACTGAAGCTTTCTTT.

This clonotype was detected many times. The rearrangement uses TRBV20-1 and TRBJ2-3; D possibly uses TRBD1 or TRBD2 (6 bases each). The CDR3 sequence is 15 residues long. Germline CDR1 and CDR2: DFQATT and SNEGSKA (reference sequence). V shed 0 bases and J shed 6 bases, with 16 bases lying between them. The CDR3 region is CSARDWGAGHDTQYF. For the CDR3, the DNA is TGCAGTGCTAGAGATTGGGGGGCAGGGCATGATACGCAGTATTTT.

The chain couples TRBV10-3 to TRBJ2-5; D remains unclear. The germline V and J ends were trimmed by 3 bases and 4 bases, with 9 bases remaining between them. CDR3 length equals 13 residues. Germline loops: CDR1 ENHRY, CDR2 SYGVKD. The CDR3 bases are TGTGCCATCAGTGAATATGGTGGAGAGACCCAGTACTTC. It is translated as CAISEYGGETQYF.

The chain couples TRBV12-3 or TRBV12-4 to TRBJ2-2; D is ambiguous. The germline V and J ends were trimmed by 5 bases and 9 bases, with 13 bases remaining between them. The CDR3 has 13 amino acids. In DNA form, the CDR3 reads TGTGCCAGCAGTGCTGGGAAAGACCGGGAGCTGTTTTTT. Amino acid sequence: CASSAGKDRELFF.

The V gene is TRBV28, the J gene TRBJ2-5; possibly TRBD2 for D (5 bases). The CDR3 covers 13 residues. Germline lookup yields CDR1 MDHEN and CDR2 SYDVKM. Trimming took off 5 bases at V and 3 bases at J, with 10 bases between the two ends. CDR3 loop: CASSPTREETQYF. For the CDR3, the DNA is TGTGCCAGCAGTCCCACTAGGGAAGAGACCCAGTACTTC.

This clonotype was seen more than once but under ten times. The chain joins TRBV18 to TRBJ2-1; 11 bases map to TRBD2. The CDR3 runs to 18 residues. V was pared by 4 bases and J by 1 base, with 9 bases of the junction left unmatched. The germline V gene has CDR1 KGHSH and CDR2 LQKENI. CDR3 sequence: CASSRGTSGDVSYNEQFF. The DNA for the CDR3 is TGTGCCAGCTCACGCGGGACTAGCGGAGACGTATCCTACAATGAGCAGTTCTTC. The full variable domain, rest sourced from reference TRBV18 and TRBJ2-1, is NAGVMQNPRHLVRRRGQEARLRCSPMKGHSHVYWYRQLPEEGLKFMVYLQKENIIDESGMPKERFSAEFPKEGPSILRIQQVVRGDSAAYFCASSRGTSGDVSYNEQFFGPGTRLTVL.

This chain joins TRBV3-1 and TRBJ2-7; TRBD2 matches 13 bases. V lost 0 bases to trimming and J lost 2 bases; unmatched junction nucleotides: 13. The CDR3 covers 20 residues. Germline V gene data show CDR1 as LGHDT and CDR2 as YNNKEL (reference sequence). CDR3 coding DNA: TGTGCCAGCAGCCAAGATGGGGGCGGACTAGCGGGAGTCTGGACCTACGAGCAGTACTTC. It yields the protein CASSQDGGGLAGVWTYEQYF.

This clonotype was found a few times. This chain links TRBV14 with TRBJ2-3, with 7 bases lining up with TRBD1. J was trimmed by 6 bases and V by 0 bases; bases with no gene match: 18. Per germline, CDR1 SGHDN and CDR2 FVKESK. The CDR3 runs to 19 residues. CDR3 in amino acids: CASSQEGGSGLSRLDTQYF. For the CDR3, the DNA is TGTGCCAGCAGCCAAGAAGGGGGCTCAGGGCTTTCTCGGCTGGATACGCAGTATTTT.

This clonotype has a count of ten or more. The chain recombines TRBV2 with TRBJ2-1, with a tentative D call TRBD1 (5 bases). Looked up from germline, CDR1 is SNHLY and CDR2 is FYNNEI. The CDR3 runs to 12 residues. Trimming took off 5 bases at V and 11 bases at J, with 13 bases between the two ends. Here the CDR3 reads CASSPPKGQQFF. CDR3 DNA sequence: TGTGCCAGCAGTCCCCCAAAGGGGCAGCAGTTCTTC.

This clonotype appeared many times. The chain joins TRBV27 to TRBJ1-5; 7 nucleotides align to TRBD1. The CDR3 spans 17 residues. The junction had 15 bases not matched to a gene; V was cut back by 4 bases and J by 6 bases. CDR1 and CDR2 from the germline V gene are MNHEY and SMNVEV (reference sequence). This CDR3 reads CASSSAPPYRGSQPQHF. Here the CDR3 DNA reads TGTGCCAGCAGTTCCGCTCCACCTTACAGGGGCAGTCAGCCCCAGCATTTT.